This T cell receptor beta chain emerged from a study of graft-versus-host responses after intestinal transplantation. The wider study: Recipients were given multivisceral, liver-intestinal, or isolated intestinal transplants. Every one of the recipients received anti-thymocyte globulin induction and afterwards took tacrolimus and steroids for approximately 3 years. The study, taken as a whole, reports: Researchers found GvH clones in recipient marrow, and some showed up first in ileum or blood. HvG clone declines early post-transplant were associated with peak circulating GvH levels.

From the graft tissue, intraepithelial and lamina propria lymphocytes were released through processing. As to this clone: Its antigen is unknown.

This table comes from immunoSEQ multiplex PCR, and its TCRdb copy is limited to in-frame clones, with some not included. The sample contains about 63,000 clones, 89% of which appear only once. J was trimmed by 1 base and V by 4 bases; bases with no gene match: 3. The CDR3 is 14 residues long. Germline values: CDR1 MNHEY, CDR2 SVGAGI. This TCR came from a human patient who received an intestinal transplant, so some T cells may come from the graft donor. V usage is TRBV6-5 and J usage is TRBJ1-1, with 7 bases matching TRBD1. Sequences were derived from ileum tissue, sampled 350 to 400 days after transplant. The CDR3 DNA reads TGTGCCAGCAGTTTCGGGACAGCGAACACTGAAGCTTTCTTT. It translates to CASSFGTANTEAFF.